This T cell receptor beta chain comes out of a study of blood T cell repertoires in COVID-19. On the study more broadly: Researchers got acute and convalescent COVID-19 samples from the United States, Italy and Spain. From T cells, B-cell-depleted T cells, or PBMCs came the material, which was cDNA or gDNA.

In germline, CDR1 is SGHRS, CDR2 YFSETQ. CDR3 size: 13 residues. Trimming removed 4 bases from V and 2 bases from J, with 9 bases in between. Methods used by the authors: Nucleated cell counts were estimated from reference gene primer amplification. Assay used: immunoSEQ multiplex PCR; TCRdb lists only in-frame clones, some missing. For V, J and clone size, that table is used; D and trimming come from the DNA. The sample gives around 77,000 clones, approximately 85% of which show up once; roughly 4.6% is in the top ten. What was sequenced was peripheral blood. This clonotype was sampled from a man at least 80 years old with acute or convalescent COVID-19. This chain connects TRBV5-1 to TRBJ1-2; unclear D gene. The CDR3 reads CASSQRENYGYTF. The CDR3 bases are TGCGCCAGCAGCCAGCGCGAAAACTATGGCTACACCTTC.